The 22 T cell receptor beta chains presented below share a single source sample, sequenced in a study of T cell changes during pregnancy in multiple sclerosis. Only in-frame clones appear in the TCRdb table, and some are missing; sequencing was by immunoSEQ multiplex PCR. The data show approximately 60,000 clones, approximately 94% seen once. Sequencing was performed on CD8+ T cells from peripheral blood mononuclear cells, taken in the second trimester of pregnancy. Source of these receptors: a female donor with multiple sclerosis, enrolled in a pregnancy study.

This clone occurred a few times. The chain is built from TRBV19 and TRBJ1-1; TRBD1 agrees at 7 bases. This CDR3 is built from 14 residues. Germline V gene data show CDR1 as LNHDA and CDR2 as SQIVND (reference sequence). V lost 7 bases and J lost 5; bases outside the gene matches: 10. This chain's CDR3 is CASMGTGEKTEAFF. In nucleotides, the CDR3 is TGTGCCAGTATGGGCACAGGGGAAAAGACTGAAGCTTTCTTT.

V and J are TRBV5-1 and TRBJ1-5, with D possibly being TRBD1 (6 bases). This CDR3 region has 15 residues. Germline CDR1 is SGHRS and CDR2 is YFSETQ. V was shortened by 4 bases and J by 7 bases, with 18 bases between the two germline ends. CDR3 coding DNA: TGCGCCAGCAGCCTGACGGGGGGGCCTGAGCAGCCCCAGCATTTT. Its protein product is CASSLTGGPEQPQHF.

The chain joins TRBV27 to TRBJ1-2; the match to TRBD1 covers 8 bases. Germline values: CDR1 MNHEY, CDR2 SMNVEV (reference sequence). CDR3 length: 13 residues. The V segment lost 6 bases and the J segment 2 bases; nucleotides outside the gene matches: 2. CDR3 in amino acids: CASSRGLNYGYTF. DNA for the CDR3: TGTGCCAGCAGCAGGGGGCTCAACTATGGCTACACCTTC.

With regard to this clone: This may be a read error, as it is one base from a much larger clone. The rearrangement links TRBV27 to TRBJ2-1; no clear D gene. CDR3 length equals 15 residues. Looked up from germline, CDR1 is MNHEY and CDR2 is SMNVEV (reference sequence). V was shortened by 5 bases and J by 3 bases, with 14 bases between the two germline ends. The DNA of the CDR3 is TGTGCCAGCAGTCTTCAACTCGGTGGCTACAATGAGCAGTTCTTC. Translated, it gives CASSLQLGGYNEQFF.

This clone was seen only once. CDR3 amino acids: CASSLGGTGNTEAFF. Here the CDR3 DNA reads TGTGCCAGCAGTTTAGGCGGGACAGGGAACACTGAAGCTTTCTTT. The V call is TRBV28, the J call TRBJ1-1; TRBD1 agrees at 8 bases. Germline-derived CDR1 and CDR2 are MDHEN and SYDVKM. V lost 2 bases, J lost 1 base, and 3 bases stayed unmatched. The CDR3 consists of 15 residues.

The chain recombines TRBV9 with TRBJ2-7; D might be TRBD2 (6 bases). Germline V gene data show CDR1 as SGDLS and CDR2 as YYNGEE. Trimming took off 4 bases at V and 7 bases at J, with 9 bases between the two ends. CDR3 length equals 11 residues. As DNA, the CDR3 is TGTGCCAGCAGCCCTGGGGGGGAGCAGTACTTC. Translation gives CASSPGGEQYF.

This rearrangement joins TRBV29-1 to TRBJ1-1; possibly TRBD1 for D (5 bases). CDR1 and CDR2 from the germline V gene are SQVTM and ANQGSEA. Deletions cut 8 bases from V and 6 bases from J, with 16 bases between. The CDR3 covers 12 residues. The chain's CDR3 is CSSASGAAEAFF. In nucleotides, the CDR3 is TGCAGCTCGGCTTCTGGGGCGGCTGAAGCTTTCTTT.

This clone was picked up a small number of times. The chain links TRBV27 to TRBJ1-1; a weak D match, TRBD1 (5 bases). The CDR3 covers 16 residues. CDR1 and CDR2 from the germline V gene are MNHEY and SMNVEV (reference sequence). V was pared by 0 bases and J by 0 bases, with 11 bases between. CDR3 DNA sequence: TGTGCCAGCAGTTTATCTGCGGGACTGATGAACACTGAAGCTTTCTTT. Residues: CASSLSAGLMNTEAFF.

This chain connects TRBV7-9 to TRBJ2-1, with D possibly being TRBD1 (5 bases). V lost 1 base and J lost 6, with 16 bases in between. This CDR3 contains 16 residues. Germline CDR1 and CDR2: SEHNR and FQNEAQ (reference sequence). DNA of the CDR3: TGTGCCAGCAGCTTAGTCTCCCTCAAAAGGGGCAATGAGCAGTTCTTC. Its translation is CASSLVSLKRGNEQFF. The full variable domain, with the rest looked up from reference TRBV7-9 and TRBJ2-1, is DTGVSQNPRHKITKRGQNVTFRCDPISEHNRLYWYRQTLGQGPEFLTYFQNEAQLEKSRLLSDRFSAERPKGSFSTLEIQRTEQGDSAMYLCASSLVSLKRGNEQFFGPGTRLTVL.

This clone was seen only once. The chain recombines TRBV5-6 with TRBJ2-1; D perhaps matches TRBD2 (6 bases). The V end lost 0 bases, the J end lost 4 bases, and 11 bases lay between the germline ends. The CDR3 is 15 amino acids. Germline lookup yields CDR1 SGHDT and CDR2 YYEEEE. The CDR3 spells CASSLVLAMYNEQFF. The CDR3 DNA follows: TGTGCCAGCAGCTTGGTGCTAGCGATGTACAATGAGCAGTTCTTC.

This chain joins TRBV4-1 and TRBJ2-3, with D perhaps matching TRBD2 (5 bases). Germline CDR1 reads MGHRA; CDR2 reads YSYEKL. CDR3 length: 13 residues. V was shortened by 3 bases and J by 6 bases, with 10 bases between the two germline ends. Here the CDR3 DNA reads TGCGCCAGCAGCCAGGCGACTATGGATACGCAGTATTTT. Translating it yields CASSQATMDTQYF.

The chain couples TRBV9 to TRBJ2-5; 8 bases map to TRBD2. CDR1 SGDLS and CDR2 YYNGEE come from the germline V gene. This CDR3 has 16 amino acids. Losses at the gene ends were 5 bases for V and 1 base for J; bases not matched to a gene: 10. This CDR3 reads CASSPSAGGPQETQYF. The DNA of the CDR3 is TGTGCCAGCAGTCCTTCGGCGGGAGGCCCCCAAGAGACCCAGTACTTC.

V usage is TRBV9 and J usage is TRBJ2-1, with 7 bases fitting TRBD2. Germline loops: CDR1 SGDLS, CDR2 YYNGEE. The CDR3 length is 14 residues. Trimming at V came to 4 bases and at J to 2 bases, leaving 3 bases not matched to a gene. The CDR3 coding sequence is TGTGCCAGCAGCCCCAGCGGGGCCTACAATGAGCAGTTCTTC. Protein: CASSPSGAYNEQFF.

CDR3 sequence: CASSPQRGTYTDTQYF. The CDR3 DNA reads TGTGCCAGCTCACCACAGCGGGGAACTTACACAGATACGCAGTATTTT. The chain recombines TRBV18 with TRBJ2-3; the match to TRBD2 covers 7 bases. Germline CDR1 reads KGHSH; CDR2 reads LQKENI. Trimming cost V 1 base and J 2 bases; bases outside gene matches: 6. The CDR3 length is 16 residues.

The chain recombines TRBV27 with TRBJ1-5; D is perhaps TRBD1 (5 bases). CDR3 length: 14 residues. Germline CDR1 and CDR2: MNHEY and SMNVEV (reference sequence). V lost 6 bases, J lost 1 base, and 10 bases lay in between. CDR3 protein: CASSITGSNQPQHF. For the CDR3, the DNA is TGTGCCAGCAGCATAACAGGCAGCAATCAGCCCCAGCATTTT.

This clone was seen just once. The V and J genes are TRBV27 and TRBJ2-7, with 11 bases lining up with TRBD2. Per germline, CDR1 MNHEY and CDR2 SMNVEV (reference sequence). The CDR3 contains 14 residues. Germline trimming cut 5 bases from V and 3 bases from J; bases unmatched to any gene: 3. CDR3 sequence: CASSGGTSGYEQYF. In nucleotides, the CDR3 is TGTGCCAGCAGTGGAGGGACTAGCGGCTACGAGCAGTACTTC.

This chain links TRBV19 with TRBJ1-2, with TRBD1 as a possible D gene (5 bases). Germline assignment: CDR1 LNHDA and CDR2 SQIVND (reference sequence). Trimming took off 1 base at V and 4 bases at J, with 7 bases between the two ends. This CDR3 has 13 residues. Here the CDR3 DNA reads TGTGCCAGTAGTATAGGGGGCTCCTATGGCTACACCTTC. Protein: CASSIGGSYGYTF.

The chain links TRBV6-1 to TRBJ2-1, with 10 bases identical to TRBD2. The germline gives CDR1 MNHNS, CDR2 SASEGT. The V and J ends lost 8 bases and 4 bases, in that order; junction bases with no gene match: 2. The CDR3 contains 13 residues. CDR3 DNA: TGTGCCAGCGGACTAGCGGCTTACAATGAGCAGTTCTTC. The encoded protein is CASGLAAYNEQFF.

J is TRBJ2-3 and V is TRBV9; 13 positions agree with TRBD2. After removal of 3 bases from V and 5 bases from J, the junction contained 6 bases not matched to a gene. This CDR3 comprises 16 residues. CDR1 is SGDLS, CDR2 YYNGEE, per germline. CDR3 sequence reads: CASSGGTSGMVDTQYF. As DNA, the CDR3 is TGTGCCAGCAGCGGAGGGACTAGCGGGATGGTAGATACGCAGTATTTT.

This clone was observed a few times. The V gene is TRBV9, the J gene TRBJ1-1; D is unclear. The CDR3 is 14 amino acids. V gave up 0 bases and J gave up 1 base, with 7 bases separating them. Germline values: CDR1 SGDLS, CDR2 YYNGEE. CDR3 protein: CASSVASGNTEAFF. The CDR3 nucleotides read TGTGCCAGCAGCGTAGCTTCAGGGAACACTGAAGCTTTCTTT.

Details on this clone: A read error may account for a junction end that differs from germline. Other DNA sequences within the sample encode an identical CDR3. V and J are TRBV4-3 and TRBJ2-7; 7 bases are shared with TRBD1. The CDR3 has 15 residues. Germline values: CDR1 LGHNA, CDR2 YSLEER. This CDR3 reads CASSQGDSPTYEQYF. DNA of the CDR3: TGCGCCAGCAGCCAGGGGGACAGCCCGACCTACGAACAGTACTTC.

The chain has TRBV6-5 and TRBJ2-1; D is unresolved. The CDR3 runs to 14 residues. V was cut by 0 bases and J by 8 bases, with 11 bases left in between. Germline values: CDR1 MNHEY, CDR2 SVGAGI. The CDR3 here is CASSYSRPIYEQFF. The CDR3, as DNA: TGTGCCAGCAGTTACTCGAGGCCCATATATGAGCAGTTCTTC.